A selection of T cell receptor beta chains follows, all from one sample in a study of blood T cell repertoires in COVID-19. Data came from immunoSEQ multiplex PCR; TCRdb stores just in-frame clones and leaves some out. Of 180,000 or so clones listed, approximately 86% are singletons. Input material: peripheral blood. The origin of the receptors is a woman aged 80 or over with acute or convalescent COVID-19. The CDR3 runs from the conserved cysteine through the conserved F or W. A D gene is named only where the DNA matches it firmly. Clone sizes are given selectively: once, few, many, or a class where the clone is expanded.

.	TRBV6-5	few	TRBJ1-1	CASSWGVNTEAFF	TGTGCCAGCAGCTGGGGGGTTAACACTGAAGCTTTCTTT
.	TRBV2	.	TRBJ2-6	CASSGDRGAYGANVLTF	TGTGCCAGCAGTGGTGACCGGGGGGCGTACGGGGCCAACGTCCTGACTTTC
TRBD2	TRBV5-1	.	TRBJ2-1	CASSLASTSEVEQFF	TGCGCCAGCAGCTTGGCCTCAACTAGCGAAGTTGAGCAGTTCTTC
.	TRBV4-3	.	TRBJ1-1	CASGQDRGGTEAFF	TGCGCCAGCGGCCAAGATCGGGGGGGGACTGAAGCTTTCTTT
TRBD1	TRBV7-2	.	TRBJ1-3	CASREQGATGNTIYF	TGTGCCAGCAGGGAACAGGGGGCGACTGGAAACACCATATATTTT
.	TRBV7-2	.	TRBJ2-2	CASSLESGGLAGELFF	TGTGCCAGCAGCTTAGAATCCGGGGGGCTCGCCGGGGAGCTGTTTTTT
TRBD2	TRBV3-1/TRBV3-2	.	TRBJ2-3	CASSRGLAGSTDTQYF	TGTGCCAGCAGCCGCGGACTAGCGGGGAGTACAGATACGCAGTATTTT
TRBD1	TRBV29-1	.	TRBJ1-1	CSGDRARTTEAFF	TGCAGCGGGGACAGGGCTCGGACCACTGAAGCTTTCTTT
TRBD2	TRBV5-8	.	TRBJ2-5	CASSSGLADYQETQYF	TGTGCCAGCAGCTCGGGACTAGCGGATTACCAAGAGACCCAGTACTTC
TRBD2	TRBV10-1	few	TRBJ2-1	CASSDPTAGLGNEQFF	TGCGCCAGCAGTGACCCCACAGCGGGGCTAGGGAATGAGCAGTTCTTC
.	TRBV13	.	TRBJ2-2	CASSEGANTGELFF	TGTGCCAGCAGCGAAGGAGCGAACACCGGGGAGCTGTTTTTT
.	TRBV12-3/TRBV12-4	.	TRBJ2-1	CASSLGQVGEQFF	TGTGCCAGCAGTTTAGGGCAGGTCGGTGAGCAGTTCTTC
.	TRBV19	.	TRBJ1-1	CASSIPGGKNTEAFF	TGTGCCAGTAGTATACCCGGGGGTAAGAACACTGAAGCTTTCTTT
.	TRBV5-5	.	TRBJ2-7	CASSLEGGSYEQYF	TGTGCCAGCAGCTTGGAGGGCGGGTCCTACGAGCAGTACTTC
.	TRBV11-2	once	TRBJ2-1	CASSTGSYNEQFF	TGTGCCAGCAGTACAGGCTCCTACAATGAGCAGTTCTTC
.	TRBV12-5	.	TRBJ2-1	CASGLGRLGDEQFF	TGTGCTAGTGGTTTGGGGCGACTCGGCGATGAGCAGTTCTTC
.	TRBV5-4	.	TRBJ1-2	CASSSSLGQTNYGYTF	TGTGCCAGCAGCTCCTCCCTCGGACAGACTAACTATGGCTACACCTTC
TRBD2	TRBV4-3	.	TRBJ2-3	CASSQDAVTSGGPDTQYF	TGCGCCAGCAGCCAAGATGCGGTGACTAGCGGGGGGCCAGATACGCAGTATTTT
.	TRBV27	.	TRBJ1-5	CASSPALGGQPQHF	TGTGCCAGCAGTCCAGCCCTGGGGGGTCAGCCCCAGCATTTT
.	TRBV9	.	TRBJ2-2	CASSVALGAYAGELFF	TGTGCCAGCAGCGTAGCTCTCGGAGCTTACGCCGGGGAGCTGTTTTTT
.	TRBV27	.	TRBJ1-5	CASSAWGEGQPQHF	TGTGCCAGCAGCGCATGGGGGGAGGGCCAGCCCCAGCATTTT
.	TRBV29-1	.	TRBJ1-3	CSVVILSGNTIYF	TGCAGCGTTGTAATCCTATCTGGAAACACCATATATTTT
.	TRBV7-2	.	TRBJ2-5	CASSLAQGGWRETQYF	TGTGCCAGCAGCTTAGCGCAGGGCGGTTGGAGAGAGACCCAGTACTTC
.	TRBV4-3	.	TRBJ1-3	CASSHRSSYSGNTIYF	TGCGCCAGCAGCCACAGATCCTCATACTCTGGAAACACCATATATTTT
TRBD1	TRBV3-1/TRBV3-2	.	TRBJ1-2	CASSQVMTGGSTGYTF	TGTGCCAGCAGCCAAGTAATGACAGGGGGTAGTACGGGCTACACCTTC
.	TRBV11-2	.	TRBJ1-3	CASSLYRVNTIYF	TGTGCCAGCAGCTTATACAGGGTCAACACCATATATTTT
.	TRBV7-2	.	TRBJ1-2	CASSLAERSVYGYTF	TGTGCCAGCAGCTTAGCGGAGAGGAGCGTCTATGGCTACACCTTC
.	TRBV19	.	TRBJ2-3	CASSMVEGATDTQYF	TGTGCCAGTAGTATGGTGGAGGGGGCAACAGATACGCAGTATTTT